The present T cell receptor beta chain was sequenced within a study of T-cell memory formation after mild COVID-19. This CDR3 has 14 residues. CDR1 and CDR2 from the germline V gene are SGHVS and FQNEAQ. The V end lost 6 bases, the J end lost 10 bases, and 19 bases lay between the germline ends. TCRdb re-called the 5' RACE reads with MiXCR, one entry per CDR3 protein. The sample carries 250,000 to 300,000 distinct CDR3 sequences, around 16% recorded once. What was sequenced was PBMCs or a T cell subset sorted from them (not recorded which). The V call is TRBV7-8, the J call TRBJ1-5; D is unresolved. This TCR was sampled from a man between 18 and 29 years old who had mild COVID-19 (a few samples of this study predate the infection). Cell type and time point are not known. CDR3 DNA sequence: TGTGCCAGCAGTCCCAACACGCCCGGAGGACCCCAGCATTTT. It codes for CASSPNTPGGPQHF. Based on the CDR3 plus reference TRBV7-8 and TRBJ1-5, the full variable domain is GAGVSQSPRYKVAKRGQDVALRCDPISGHVSLFWYQQALGQGPEFLTYFQNEAQLDKSGLPSDRFFAERPEGSVSTLKIQRTQQEDSAVYLCASSPNTPGGPQHFGDGTRLSIL.